These 5 T cell receptor beta chains were sequenced from one sample in a study of T-cell memory formation after mild COVID-19. TCRdb reprocessed the 5' RACE reads with MiXCR, giving one entry per CDR3 protein. The sample has 560,000 or so distinct CDR3 sequences, 15% to 20% seen once. The sequenced sample was PBMCs or a T cell subset sorted from them (not recorded which). The receptors here all came from an adult woman who had mild COVID-19 (a few samples of this study predate the infection). Cell type and time point are not known.

The chain recombines TRBV20-1 with TRBJ2-3, with D maybe TRBD2 (6 bases). V dropped 3 bases and J dropped 0 bases, with 16 bases sitting between them. This CDR3 comprises 16 residues. Germline V gene sequence: CDR1 DFQATT, CDR2 SNEGSKA (reference sequence). The DNA of the CDR3 is TGCAGTGCTAGGGAAATTCTAGCGCCTAGCACAGATACGCAGTATTTT. Protein product: CSAREILAPSTDTQYF.

This clonotype was picked up many times. The chain carries TRBV20-1 and TRBJ1-2; D unclear. The ends were cut back, 6 bases at V and 4 bases at J, with 6 bases in the middle. The germline V gene encodes CDR1 DFQATT and CDR2 SNEGSKA (reference sequence). CDR3 length equals 10 residues. CDR3 DNA: TGCAGTGCCAGGAGCTATGGCTACACCTTC. Protein sequence: CSARSYGYTF.

This chain connects TRBV7-2 to TRBJ2-2; tentatively, D is TRBD2 (7 bases). This CDR3 comprises 16 residues. Germline lookup yields CDR1 SGHTA and CDR2 FQGNSA. V lost 5 bases, J lost 1 base, and 14 bases lay in between. The CDR3 here is CASSLQGGGNTGELFF. The CDR3 DNA reads TGTGCCAGCAGCCTTCAAGGGGGGGGGAACACCGGGGAGCTGTTTTTT.

V is TRBV12-3 or TRBV12-4 and J is TRBJ2-2; 7 nucleotides match TRBD1. With V trimmed by 1 base and J by 11 bases, 7 bases remained unmatched. This CDR3 is 14 amino acids long. This CDR3 is CASSLDTGVGELFF. As DNA, the CDR3 is TGTGCCAGCAGTTTAGACACAGGGGTTGGTGAGCTGTTTTTT.

In its sample, this clonotype was seen many times. The chain joins TRBV5-1 to TRBJ2-7; D is tentatively TRBD1 or TRBD2 (5 bases each). The CDR3 extends over 16 amino acids. The germline CDR1 and CDR2 sequences are SGHRS and YFSETQ. V was clipped by 3 bases and J by 4 bases, with 20 bases between them. The CDR3 region is CASSWSRDERRYEQYF. DNA for the CDR3: TGCGCCAGCAGCTGGTCAAGGGACGAACGGAGGTACGAGCAGTACTTC.